This TCR beta chain emerged from a study of blood T cell repertoires in COVID-19. Study-wide background: COVID-19 samples collected from the United States, Italy and Spain covered acute and convalescent phases. From T cells, B-cell-depleted T cells, or PBMCs came the material, which was cDNA or gDNA.

Authors' analysis steps: Using reference gene primer amplification, nucleated cell counts were estimated. TCRdb's table, derived via immunoSEQ multiplex PCR, lists solely in-frame clones and lacks some. The V and J calls and clone size were taken over from that table, and D and trimming were inferred from the DNA. The sample holds roughly 81,000 clones, more than 85% seen once. This TCR came from a man in his forties or fifties with acute or convalescent COVID-19. The sample was peripheral blood.

The chain's CDR3 is CSVAQTGGTYEQYF. The CDR3 coding sequence is TGCAGCGTTGCCCAGACAGGGGGGACCTACGAGCAGTACTTC. The rearrangement links TRBV29-1 to TRBJ2-7; 9 nucleotides line up with TRBD1. Germline V gives CDR1 SQVTM, CDR2 ANQGSEA. Trimming at V came to 4 bases and at J to 2 bases, leaving 6 bases not matched to a gene. The CDR3 loop spans 14 amino acids.